Presented here are 31 T cell receptor beta chains from one specimen sequenced in a study of control samples from healthy donors and cancer patients. Profiling relied on immunoSEQ multiplex PCR, and the TCRdb table lists in-frame clones only, not all of them. The table shows fewer than 130,000 clones, with approximately 90% occurring only once. The sample was PBMCs. These receptors all come from a woman aged 60 to 75 with lung cancer.

The chain joins TRBV6-2 or TRBV6-3 to TRBJ2-3; 10 bases fit TRBD2. The CDR3 totals 17 residues. Germline trimming cut 0 bases from V and 6 bases from J; bases unmatched to any gene: 9. Looked up from germline, CDR1 is MNHEY and CDR2 is SVGEGT. The CDR3 protein is CASSYSSLAGERDTQYF. The CDR3 DNA is TGTGCCAGCAGTTACTCGAGTCTAGCGGGAGAAAGGGATACGCAGTATTTT.

The CDR3 coding sequence is TGTGCCAGTAGTATAACAGGGGAGGCCTACAATGAGCAGTTCTTC. Amino acid sequence: CASSITGEAYNEQFF. V usage is TRBV19 and J usage is TRBJ2-1, with D perhaps matching TRBD1 (7 bases). The CDR3 covers 15 residues. Germline V gives CDR1 LNHDA, CDR2 SQIVND (reference sequence). Deletions cut 2 bases from V and 2 bases from J, with 10 bases between.

The chain employs TRBV9 and TRBJ2-1, with TRBD2 matching 11 bases. The CDR3 is 17 amino acids. Per the germline V gene, CDR1 is SGDLS and CDR2 is YYNGEE. The V gene end was trimmed by 1 base and the J gene end by 0 bases; junction bases not matched to a gene: 3. This chain's CDR3 is CASSVLAGGSSYNEQFF. CDR3 bases: TGTGCCAGCAGCGTACTAGCGGGGGGATCCTCCTACAATGAGCAGTTCTTC.

This chain uses TRBV28 with TRBJ2-1; D is perhaps TRBD2 (5 bases). Trimming stripped 6 bases from V and 0 bases from J, with 15 bases between. Germline assignment: CDR1 MDHEN and CDR2 SYDVKM. The CDR3 sequence is 16 residues long. The CDR3 region is CASSSSTAASYNEQFF. CDR3 bases: TGTGCCAGCAGCTCCTCTACAGCGGCCTCCTACAATGAGCAGTTCTTC.

The V and J genes are TRBV5-1 and TRBJ1-5; TRBD1 agrees at 7 bases. Germline CDR1 SGHRS, CDR2 YFSETQ. The junction had 5 bases not matched to a gene; V was cut back by 4 bases and J by 4 bases. CDR3 length: 14 residues. The CDR3 loop is CASSPQGRNQPQHF. The DNA of the CDR3 is TGCGCCAGCAGCCCACAGGGGCGGAATCAGCCCCAGCATTTT.

The chain uses TRBV25-1 and TRBJ1-1; D remains ambiguous. Germline-derived CDR1 and CDR2 are MGHDK and SYGVNS. The CDR3 is made up of 14 amino acids. Trimming took off 1 base at V and 1 base at J, with 7 bases between the two ends. CDR3 nucleotides: TGTGCCAGCAGTGAATCGGACGGGAACACTGAAGCTTTCTTT. This codes for CASSESDGNTEAFF.

The V gene is TRBV4-1, the J gene TRBJ1-2; possibly TRBD1 for D (5 bases). Germline V gene sequence: CDR1 MGHRA, CDR2 YSYEKL. CDR3 size: 16 residues. V was trimmed by 0 bases and J by 5 bases, leaving 16 bases between them. The DNA for the CDR3 is TGCGCCAGCAGCCAAGAGCCAGGGATTGGTTTGTATGGCTACACCTTC. Its translation is CASSQEPGIGLYGYTF.

The chain is built from TRBV5-1 and TRBJ2-3, with 12 positions matching TRBD2. CDR1 is SGHRS, CDR2 YFSETQ, per germline. The V and J ends lost 4 bases and 3 bases, in that order; junction bases with no gene match: 6. CDR3 length equals 16 residues. Here the CDR3 reads CASSETSGSVTDTQYF. DNA for the CDR3: TGCGCCAGCAGCGAGACTAGCGGGAGTGTAACAGATACGCAGTATTTT.

The chain combines TRBV4-1 with TRBJ2-3; 11 bases agree with TRBD1. CDR3 length: 16 residues. V gave up 3 bases and J gave up 1 base; unmatched junction bases: 3. Germline loops: CDR1 MGHRA, CDR2 YSYEKL. This chain's CDR3 is CASSQGQGVGTDTQYF. CDR3 bases: TGCGCCAGCAGCCAGGGACAGGGGGTAGGCACAGATACGCAGTATTTT.

The chain recombines TRBV9 with TRBJ1-1; 7 bases agree with TRBD1. The CDR3 covers 15 residues. Germline loops: CDR1 SGDLS, CDR2 YYNGEE. V was clipped by 4 bases and J by 3 bases; unmatched bases: 9. In nucleotides, the CDR3 is TGTGCCAGCAGCCAAAGACAGGGACCGGACACTGAAGCTTTCTTT. Amino acid sequence: CASSQRQGPDTEAFF.

In DNA, the CDR3 is TGTGCCATCAGTGACTTGGAGGGGCAGGGACAGCCCCAGCATTTT. Protein product: CAISDLEGQGQPQHF. The rearrangement uses TRBV10-3 and TRBJ1-5; possible D gene TRBD1, 5 bases. This CDR3 contains 15 residues. Trimming left V 3 bases short and J 7 bases short, with 16 bases between. The germline V gene encodes CDR1 ENHRY and CDR2 SYGVKD.

The V call is TRBV27, the J call TRBJ1-2; 8 bases map to TRBD1. In germline, CDR1 is MNHEY, CDR2 SMNVEV (reference sequence). This CDR3 has 14 residues. J was trimmed by 2 bases and V by 5 bases; bases with no gene match: 4. The CDR3 here is CASSPRQGNYGYTF. The CDR3 DNA is TGTGCCAGCAGTCCTAGACAGGGGAACTATGGCTACACCTTC.

The V gene is TRBV5-1, the J gene TRBJ2-5; 10 nucleotides line up with TRBD2. The CDR3 consists of 16 residues. Germline-derived CDR1 and CDR2 are SGHRS and YFSETQ. The J segment lost 9 bases and the V segment lost 0 bases, leaving 11 bases of the junction unmatched. Written as DNA, the CDR3 is TGCGCCAGCAGCTTGGAGATAGCGGGGGGCCCAGGGGCCCAGTACTTC. Encoded protein: CASSLEIAGGPGAQYF. The full variable domain, its missing parts supplied by reference TRBV5-1 and TRBJ2-5, is KAGVTQTPRYLIKTRGQQVTLSCSPISGHRSVSWYQQTPGQGLQFLFEYFSETQRNKGNFPGRFSGRQFSNSRSEMNVSTLELGDSALYLCASSLEIAGGPGAQYFGPGTRLLVL.

V and J are TRBV10-3 and TRBJ1-1, with D maybe TRBD1 (5 bases). Germline V gene data show CDR1 as ENHRY and CDR2 as SYGVKD. Trimming removed 6 bases from V and 5 bases from J, with 10 bases in between. The CDR3 is 12 residues long. The CDR3 region has the DNA TGTGCCATCAGGGGGGATAGTACTGAAGCTTTCTTT. The encoded protein is CAIRGDSTEAFF.

Notes on this clone: The sample contains more than one DNA sequence encoding this CDR3. V usage is TRBV18 and J usage is TRBJ1-5; TRBD1 is a possible D gene (5 bases). The V gene lost 0 bases and the J gene lost 0 bases, with 6 bases spanning the gap. CDR3 length: 15 residues. CDR1 and CDR2 from the germline V gene are KGHSH and LQKENI. This chain's CDR3 is CASSPPGVSNQPQHF. DNA of the CDR3: TGTGCCAGCTCACCACCAGGGGTTAGCAATCAGCCCCAGCATTTT.

This chain links TRBV7-2 with TRBJ1-2; D is possibly TRBD1 (5 bases). In germline, CDR1 is SGHTA, CDR2 FQGNSA. The CDR3 is 17 residues long. The V gene lost 1 base and the J gene lost 8 bases, with 23 bases spanning the gap. The CDR3 coding sequence is TGTGCCAGCAGCTTAGGGTTCTTGAGGTCAGGGATAGGAGGCTACACCTTC. As protein: CASSLGFLRSGIGGYTF.

The gene calls are TRBV29-1 and TRBJ2-1; TRBD2 matches 14 bases. The V and J ends lost 6 bases and 8 bases, in that order; junction bases with no gene match: 6. The germline CDR1 and CDR2 sequences are SQVTM and ANQGSEA. The CDR3 length is 14 residues. CDR3 in DNA: TGCAGCGTCCAGACTAGCGGGAGGGCCGATGAGCAGTTCTTC. This encodes CSVQTSGRADEQFF.

The V gene is TRBV9, the J gene TRBJ2-1, with TRBD2 identical over 10 bases. The CDR3 extends over 15 amino acids. Trimming at V came to 3 bases and at J to 5 bases, leaving 5 bases not matched to a gene. Looked up from germline, CDR1 is SGDLS and CDR2 is YYNGEE. The CDR3 sequence is CASSAGLAANNEQFF. CDR3 coding DNA: TGTGCCAGCAGCGCCGGACTAGCGGCCAACAATGAGCAGTTCTTC.

The V gene is TRBV29-1, the J gene TRBJ2-1; D remains ambiguous. The ends were cut back, 6 bases at V and 5 bases at J, with 8 bases in the middle. The CDR3 sequence is 11 residues long. Germline CDR1 reads SQVTM; CDR2 reads ANQGSEA. The CDR3 loop is CSVRPNNEQFF. CDR3 sequence (DNA): TGCAGCGTGAGGCCTAACAATGAGCAGTTCTTC.

The chain links TRBV19 to TRBJ1-2; D is uncertain. The CDR3 extends over 12 amino acids. Germline CDR1 reads LNHDA; CDR2 reads SQIVND (reference sequence). Trimming pared 0 bases from V and 4 bases from J, leaving 3 bases between. DNA for the CDR3: TGTGCCAGTAGTATAGAAACCTATGGCTACACCTTC. It codes for CASSIETYGYTF.

The rearrangement uses TRBV7-2 and TRBJ1-2; perhaps TRBD1 as D (5 bases). The CDR3 totals 13 residues. Germline CDR1 SGHTA, CDR2 FQGNSA. V lost 5 bases to trimming and J lost 2 bases, with 9 bases between them. CDR3 sequence (DNA): TGTGCCAGCAGCCCCCAGGGAAACTATGGCTACACCTTC. Residues: CASSPQGNYGYTF.

The chain combines TRBV6-1 with TRBJ1-1; tentatively, D is TRBD1 (6 bases). Looked up from germline, CDR1 is MNHNS and CDR2 is SASEGT. The CDR3 has 14 residues. V lost 3 bases, J lost 6 bases, and 14 bases lay in between. The CDR3 here is CASSEGGLNAEAFF. Here the CDR3 DNA reads TGTGCCAGCAGTGAGGGGGGGCTCAACGCTGAAGCTTTCTTT.

This clone was detected only a few times. This chain joins TRBV5-1 and TRBJ2-1; 10 positions agree with TRBD2. J was trimmed by 2 bases and V by 4 bases; bases with no gene match: 6. The CDR3 is 16 amino acids. CDR1 is SGHRS, CDR2 YFSETQ, per germline. CDR3 sequence (DNA): TGCGCCAGCAGCGGAACTAGCGGGGATCCCTACAATGAGCAGTTCTTC. Translating it yields CASSGTSGDPYNEQFF.

This clone was seen more than once but under ten times. The V call is TRBV11-3, the J call TRBJ2-1; 14 positions match TRBD2. Per the germline V gene, CDR1 is SGHNT and CDR2 is YENEEA. This CDR3 is built from 16 residues. V shed 4 bases, J shed 10 bases, and the junction held 9 bases outside the gene matches. In nucleotides, the CDR3 is TGTGCCAGCAGCTCCCGGACTAGCGGGGGGCTCGGGGAGCAGTTCTTC. This encodes CASSSRTSGGLGEQFF. Looking up the rest from reference TRBV11-3 and TRBJ2-1 gives the full variable domain: EAGVVQSPRYKIIEKKQPVAFWCNPISGHNTLYWYLQNLGQGPELLIRYENEEAVDDSQLPKDRFSAERLKGVDSTLKIQPAELGDSAVYLCASSSRTSGGLGEQFFGPGTRLTVL.

V usage is TRBV5-1 and J usage is TRBJ2-7, with 7 nucleotides matching TRBD2. Germline CDR1 reads SGHRS; CDR2 reads YFSETQ. The CDR3 covers 15 residues. J lost 1 base, V lost 0 bases, and 4 bases had no gene match. The CDR3 sequence is CASSLAASGSYEQYF. The CDR3 DNA reads as TGCGCCAGCAGCTTGGCGGCTAGCGGTTCCTACGAGCAGTACTTC.

The V call is TRBV14, the J call TRBJ1-4, with unresolved D. The germline gives CDR1 SGHDN, CDR2 FVKESK. Trimming stripped 3 bases from V and 10 bases from J, with 12 bases between. This CDR3 is built from 13 residues. The CDR3 region has the DNA TGTGCCAGCAGCCAGTCCGTGGCAGGAAAACTGTTTTTT. Protein sequence: CASSQSVAGKLFF.

The chain carries TRBV5-1 and TRBJ2-5, with no clear D. Looked up from germline, CDR1 is SGHRS and CDR2 is YFSETQ. The CDR3 consists of 13 residues. Trimming shortened V by 3 bases and J by 2 bases, and 8 bases separated the two germline ends. CDR3 DNA sequence: TGCGCCAGCAGCTCCGCTTTTCAAGAGACCCAGTACTTC. This gives the protein CASSSAFQETQYF.

This clone was detected once. The chain links TRBV11-2 to TRBJ2-1; 11 nucleotides line up with TRBD2. Trimming took 6 bases from V and 7 from J; bases not matched to a gene: 2. Germline CDR1 is SGHAT and CDR2 is FQNNGV. The CDR3 runs to 13 residues. CDR3 sequence (DNA): TGTGCCAGCAGACTAGCGGGAGCGAATGAGCAGTTCTTC. Amino acids: CASRLAGANEQFF. The complete variable domain, with remaining parts taken from reference TRBV11-2 and TRBJ2-1, reads EAGVAQSPRYKIIEKRQSVAFWCNPISGHATLYWYQQILGQGPKLLIQFQNNGVVDDSQLPKDRFSAERLKGVDSTLKIQPAKLEDSAVYLCASRLAGANEQFFGPGTRLTVL.

J is TRBJ2-7 and V is TRBV6-2 or TRBV6-3, with 7 nucleotides matching TRBD1. Per germline, CDR1 MNHEY and CDR2 SVGEGT. J lost 6 bases, V lost 0 bases, and 8 bases had no gene match. The CDR3 extends over 15 amino acids. The CDR3 loop is CASSYSGDSSTEQYF. DNA of the CDR3: TGTGCCAGCAGTTACTCGGGGGACAGCAGTACCGAGCAGTACTTC.

V is TRBV5-1 and J is TRBJ2-1; TRBD1 aligns across 7 bases. The V segment lost 0 bases and the J segment 3 bases; nucleotides outside the gene matches: 6. The germline CDR1 and CDR2 sequences are SGHRS and YFSETQ. This CDR3 comprises 16 residues. This CDR3 is CASSLARDSNYNEQFF. In DNA form, the CDR3 reads TGCGCCAGCAGCTTGGCCCGGGACAGTAACTACAATGAGCAGTTCTTC.

The chain is built from TRBV5-1 and TRBJ1-6, with D perhaps TRBD1 (5 bases). This CDR3 region has 15 residues. V lost 6 bases and J 5 bases, leaving 15 bases between the germline ends. Germline CDR1 reads SGHRS; CDR2 reads YFSETQ. CDR3 nucleotide sequence: TGCGCCAGCACCCCTTCGGGGGGGGATAATTCACCCCTCCACTTT. Translated, it gives CASTPSGGDNSPLHF.